This T cell receptor (beta chain) is from a study of PD-L1 blockade in urothelial cancer. Study-wide background: The patients had undergone anywhere from 0 to 3 prior chemotherapy regimens. At 6 weeks and at 3 weeks (second dose) after treatment start, blood was analyzed.

Time point specified: pretreatment peripheral blood. Some clones are missing from TCRdb's copy, which holds only in-frame ones; the method was immunoSEQ multiplex PCR. The sample lists roughly 63,000 clones, more than 80% occurring once. The sequence came from a man between 65 and 85 years old with urothelial cancer. Sequences were derived from PBMCs, sampled around atezolizumab (anti-PD-L1) treatment.

DNA of the CDR3: TGTGCCAGCAGCCCCTTTGGGCTTGGAGATACGCAGTATTTT. This gives the protein CASSPFGLGDTQYF. The J gene is TRBJ2-3, the V gene TRBV7-6, with D uncertain. The CDR3 covers 14 residues. Germline CDR1 reads SGHVS; CDR2 reads FNYEAQ. The V and J ends lost 5 bases and 5 bases respectively, with 14 bases between them.